Below are 4 T cell receptor beta chains sequenced from a single sample in a study of T cell responses to AZD1222 COVID-19 vaccine. The assay was immunoSEQ multiplex PCR, and TCRdb's table has in-frame clones only and misses some. The table records about 120,000 clones, 92% of them present only once. Specimen: peripheral blood, collected on day 0 of AZD1222 vaccination. Receptors originate from an adult in good health.

The chain couples TRBV5-1 to TRBJ1-2, with D perhaps matching TRBD1 (5 bases). Germline CDR1 reads SGHRS; CDR2 reads YFSETQ. The CDR3 has 14 amino acids. Deletions cut 4 bases from V and 0 bases from J, with 10 bases between. DNA of the CDR3: TGCGCCAGCAGCCCGGACACATCTAACTATGGCTACACCTTC. It translates to CASSPDTSNYGYTF. The full variable domain, in which reference TRBV5-1 and TRBJ1-2 provide the parts outside the CDR3, is KAGVTQTPRYLIKTRGQQVTLSCSPISGHRSVSWYQQTPGQGLQFLFEYFSETQRNKGNFPGRFSGRQFSNSRSEMNVSTLELGDSALYLCASSPDTSNYGYTFGSGTRLTVV.

The chain has TRBV5-1 and TRBJ2-7, with TRBD1 matching over 7 bases. CDR3 length: 17 amino acids. Germline V lookup: CDR1 SGHRS, CDR2 YFSETQ. V was pared by 2 bases and J by 0 bases, with 11 bases of the junction left unmatched. In DNA form, the CDR3 reads TGCGCCAGCAGCTTCTATTCATACCGACAGGGCTCCTACGAGCAGTACTTC. Residues: CASSFYSYRQGSYEQYF.

The rearrangement links TRBV10-1 to TRBJ2-1, with 8 bases matching TRBD1. Germline assignment: CDR1 WNHNN and CDR2 SYGVQD (reference sequence). Trimming removed 6 bases from V and 10 bases from J; junction bases left unmatched: 8. The CDR3 runs to 13 residues. In DNA, the CDR3 is TGCGCCAGCAGGGGGCGAGGGGACAGGGAGCAGTTCTTC. It yields the protein CASRGRGDREQFF.

This chain joins TRBV4-1 and TRBJ1-2, with a possible D match to TRBD1 (5 bases). The germline gives CDR1 MGHRA, CDR2 YSYEKL. The CDR3 extends over 17 amino acids. V was clipped by 0 bases and J by 0 bases, with 14 bases between them. CDR3 nucleotides: TGCGCCAGCAGCCAAGATAAAAACAGGAAAGCTAACTATGGCTACACCTTC. It encodes CASSQDKNRKANYGYTF.